This T cell receptor beta chain was found in a study of blood T cell repertoires in COVID-19 (dated by TCRdb to 2020 to 2022). Study-wide context: Collaborator samples came from the United States, Italy and Spain and covered acute and convalescent phases of COVID-19. The repertoires were released in a freely available public database meant as a resource for research on the immune response to SARS-CoV-2. HLA class I and class II types, where available, came from metadata supplied by the sample provider rather than from assay-based typing. The material from the prospective study consisted of cDNA or gDNA derived from T cells, B-cell-depleted T cells, or PBMCs. Nearly every sample came with metadata listing a de-identified subject ID, COVID-19 status, age in years and sex. The samples were drawn from two sources: the first 160 participants of the ongoing ImmuneRACE study, and 1,000 to 1,500 subjects contributed by 6 global collaborators. The dataset comprised deeply sampled blood TCRbeta repertoires from subjects exposed to, actively infected with, or recovered from COVID-19. The paper's findings and limits, for the study overall: The quantity of clinical and demographic metadata differed by source and by participant and was supplied without curation.

TCRbeta CDR3 regions were amplified from genomic DNA by means of the immunoSEQ Assay, a bias-controlled multiplex PCR. Processing in the source paper ran as follows. Within the assay, amplification of reference gene primers was used to estimate how many nucleated cells each sample contained. To quantify the absolute abundance of each unique TCRbeta CDR3 rearrangement, sequence reads were collapsed and filtered. For each sample, productive Simpson clonality was calculated by taking the square root of Simpson's diversity index across productive rearrangements. TCRdb re-hosts the immuneACCESS table, in-frame sequences only. Its copies lack some clones; in the studies checked, an unresolved V gene accounts for under half of them, and the cause for the rest is not known. V and J calls and clone size follow that table, whereas D and trimming were derived from the DNA. The sample includes about 62,000 clones, with 80% to 90% observed a single time. The top ten constitute about a sixth of the sample.

Trimming takes 4 bases off V and 0 bases off J; junction bases not matched to a gene: 13. From a lookup of the germline V gene, CDR1 and CDR2 are SGHDT and YYEEEE. From cysteine to phenylalanine, the CDR3 is 18 amino acids long. The only DNA kept is the CDR3, 54 bases in frame from the first base. To note about this clone: Its binding antigen is unknown. Qualities for individual bases were not recorded, and no much larger clone is one base off.

One collaborating source in Seattle enrolled patients while the patients were actively infected and followed the patients over time throughout the course of disease. The collaborating institutions used their own protocols to collect whole blood in K2EDTA tubes. Collaborator samples were shipped for TCRbeta analysis as frozen whole blood, isolated PBMCs, or DNA extracted from either sample type. The chain is assembled from TRBV5-6 and TRBJ2-7, with TRBD1 identical over 10 junction bases. The clonotype comes from a woman in her sixties or seventies with COVID-19, enrolled during active disease. Sequencing input: peripheral blood. The CDR3 corresponds to CASSLRGQGYQGSYEQYF. The DNA sequence is as follows: TGTGCCAGCAGCCTTAGGGGACAGGGGTATCAGGGCTCCTACGAGCAGTACTTC.